What follows is one T cell receptor (beta chain) and its context. Its antigen is not known. The data are from a study of T-cell reconstitution after alpha-beta-depleted transplantation in children. Unique molecular identifiers were incorporated when the TCRbeta library was constructed. MiXCR was run by TCRdb on the PCR reads, yielding one entry per CDR3 protein. The repertoire includes around 440,000 distinct CDR3 sequences, 10% of them detected once, and around 2% sits in the top ten. Study-level findings and limits: Reported findings indicate that, about two months after transplant, alpha-beta T cells came from several hundred expanded clones, which were derived from non-depleted graft cells. It was surviving recipient T cells and thymic progenitors that gave some patients high TCRbeta diversity at day 60. T-cell counts and diversity were attributed mostly to newly produced T cells one year after transplant.

Losses at the gene ends were 3 bases for V and 6 bases for J; bases not matched to a gene: 4. The CDR3 covers 14 residues. Per the germline V gene, CDR1 is LNHDA and CDR2 is SQIVND (reference sequence). This clonotype was sampled from a child aged 2 to 10 with inherited bone marrow failure, due to receive a stem cell transplant. The chain recombines TRBV19 with TRBJ2-1; 8 bases fit TRBD2. This specimen consisted of PBMCs, obtained before TCRalphabeta/CD19-depleted stem cell transplant. CDR3 DNA: TGTGCCAGTAGTATGGGAGGGACTAGCAATGAGCAGTTCTTC. Residues: CASSMGGTSNEQFF. Looking up the rest from reference TRBV19 and TRBJ2-1 gives the full variable domain: DGGITQSPKYLFRKEGQNVTLSCEQNLNHDAMYWYRQDPGQGLRLIYYSQIVNDFQKGDIAEGYSVSREKKESFPLTVTSAQKNPTAFYLCASSMGGTSNEQFFGPGTRLTVL.